This TCR beta chain was found in a study of blood T cell repertoires in COVID-19. Across the whole study: There were acute and convalescent COVID-19 samples, and they came from the United States, Italy and Spain.

TCRdb's table, derived via immunoSEQ multiplex PCR, lists solely in-frame clones and lacks some. The repertoire holds fewer than 85,000 clones, with roughly 80% as singletons. The germline V gene encodes CDR1 LNHDA and CDR2 SQIVND (reference sequence). V gave up 1 base and J gave up 1 base, with 12 bases separating them. The CDR3 has 16 amino acids. J is TRBJ2-3 and V is TRBV19; tentatively, D is TRBD2 (5 bases). The clonotype originates from a woman of 80 years or more with active or convalescent COVID-19. Sequenced sample: peripheral blood. DNA of the CDR3: TGTGCCAGTAGTATAGTAACGGGGTGGGGCACAGATACGCAGTATTTT. This gives the protein CASSIVTGWGTDTQYF. Combining the CDR3 with reference TRBV19 and TRBJ2-3 gives the whole variable domain DGGITQSPKYLFRKEGQNVTLSCEQNLNHDAMYWYRQDPGQGLRLIYYSQIVNDFQKGDIAEGYSVSREKKESFPLTVTSAQKNPTAFYLCASSIVTGWGTDTQYFGPGTRLTVL.